A selection of T cell receptor beta chains follows, all from one sample in a study of cytomegalovirus exposure and HLA in healthy donors. Some clones are missing from TCRdb's copy, which holds only in-frame ones; the method was immunoSEQ multiplex PCR. The sample contains roughly 150,000 clones, 65% to 80% of which appear only once. The sequencing input was PBMCs. The receptors were gathered from a human donor in good health. CDR3s include the opening cysteine and the closing phenylalanine or tryptophan. Each record gives: D gene, clone size, V gene, J gene, CDR3 protein. A D gene is named only where the DNA matches it firmly. Size tells how often a clone was seen (once, few, many) or the class of an expanded clone, and some rows leave it out.

-	-	TRBV19	TRBJ1-4	CASSPRDSTEKLFF
-	-	TRBV2	TRBJ1-4	CASSGQQGTNEKLFF
-	-	TRBV28	TRBJ1-5	CASSPSPKAGNGDNQPQHF
TRBD2	few	TRBV5-1	TRBJ2-7	CASSLTSGSETYEQYF
-	few	TRBV27	TRBJ1-5	CASSRDTYQPQHF
-	-	TRBV19	TRBJ2-1	CASSRGAYNEQFF
TRBD1	-	TRBV5-1	TRBJ1-4	CASSSRQGAAKLFF
-	-	TRBV18	TRBJ2-5	CASVRGDGETQYF
TRBD2	-	TRBV6-6	TRBJ2-5	CASSPASGQETQYF
-	few	TRBV10-3	TRBJ1-4	CAIRGSSSEKLFF
-	-	TRBV9	TRBJ2-1	CASTSGRGGTNEQFF
-	-	TRBV2	TRBJ1-3	CASSERASGNTIYF
-	few	TRBV2	TRBJ1-5	CASSGGREPGPQHF
TRBD1	-	TRBV11-2	TRBJ2-1	CASSLAARGLYNEQFF
TRBD2	-	TRBV6-5	TRBJ2-7	CASSYWRGKSYEQYF
-	-	TRBV27	TRBJ2-7	CASSPRQSSYEQYF
-	-	TRBV5-4	TRBJ2-5	CASSLVQGRETQYF
-	-	TRBV7-9	TRBJ2-7	CASSPVSYEQYF
-	few	TRBV6-1	TRBJ2-7	CASTRQVSYEQYF
-	few	TRBV7-9	TRBJ1-5	CASSLFGDTAEPQHF
-	-	TRBV18	TRBJ2-3	CASSLHGLGQGGDTQYF
TRBD2	few	TRBV7-9	TRBJ2-1	CASSTTSGRIGDYNEQFF
TRBD1	-	TRBV4-1	TRBJ2-3	CASSDTGVDTQYF
-	-	TRBV19	TRBJ1-5	CASSIGGDQPQHF